This is a list of T cell receptor beta chains from one sample in a study of cytomegalovirus exposure and HLA in healthy donors. Using immunoSEQ multiplex PCR, the repertoire was profiled, and TCRdb retains in-frame clones only, with some absent. The profile shows fewer than 250,000 clones, approximately 87% of them singletons. The material sequenced was PBMCs. Receptors were obtained from a man younger than 35 in good health and CMV-seronegative. Both conserved end residues are part of each CDR3. The D gene is left open where the match is weak. A clone size is listed for some rows: how often the clone was seen (once, few, many), or a class if it is expanded.

V: TRBV18; D: .; J: TRBJ2-3; size: .; DNA: TGTGCCAGCTCTCGGAACCCGGGGTCTCCTCCAGATACGCAGTATTTT; CDR3: CASSRNPGSPPDTQYF
V: TRBV19; D: .; J: TRBJ2-3; size: .; DNA: TGTGCCAGTAGCACTAGGGGGGGGAGGTATGGAGATACGCAGTATTTT; CDR3: CASSTRGGRYGDTQYF
V: TRBV15; D: .; J: TRBJ2-1; size: .; DNA: TGTGCCACCAGCAGAGGGACAGCGGGGAGGGATGAGCAGTTCTTC; CDR3: CATSRGTAGRDEQFF
V: TRBV28; D: .; J: TRBJ2-3; size: .; DNA: TGTGCCAGCAGTCCCCTTGTACTAGATACGCAGTATTTT; CDR3: CASSPLVLDTQYF
V: TRBV6-1; D: .; J: TRBJ1-2; size: .; DNA: TGTGCCAGCAGTGAAATTGTGAGCGGGTATGGCTACACCTTC; CDR3: CASSEIVSGYGYTF
V: TRBV4-3; D: TRBD2; J: TRBJ2-1; size: .; DNA: TGCGCCAGCAGCCGAAGCGGGGGGGAGAATGAGCAGTTCTTC; CDR3: CASSRSGGENEQFF
V: TRBV13; D: .; J: TRBJ2-1; size: .; DNA: TGTGCCAGCAGCTTAGGCGGGAGAAGGGGTAATGAGCAGTTCTTC; CDR3: CASSLGGRRGNEQFF
V: TRBV21-1; D: .; J: TRBJ2-1; size: few; DNA: TGTGCCAGAAACGACAGCCGAAAAAACAATGAGCAGTTCTTC; CDR3: CARNDSRKNNEQFF
V: TRBV7-4; D: TRBD2; J: TRBJ2-1; size: .; DNA: TGTGCCAGCAGCTTAGAACTAGCGGCCAAGAGGGAGCAGTTCTTC; CDR3: CASSLELAAKREQFF
V: TRBV19; D: TRBD1; J: TRBJ1-2; size: .; DNA: TGTGCCAGTAGCGAACGACAGGGGGCGCGAAAGGGCTACACCTTC; CDR3: CASSERQGARKGYTF
V: TRBV29-1; D: .; J: TRBJ2-5; size: .; DNA: TGCAGCGTATTACAGGGAGGGGAGACCCAGTACTTC; CDR3: CSVLQGGETQYF